This T cell receptor (beta chain) was obtained from a study of T cells in women clearing cervical HPV infection. Study summary: Case blood was drawn when the lesion was first found; control blood after infection became undetectable.

Germline loops: CDR1 KGHSH, CDR2 LQKENI. The CDR3 extends over 15 amino acids. Trimming cost V 6 bases and J 8 bases; bases outside gene matches: 9. Assay: immunoSEQ multiplex PCR; the TCRdb copy retains only in-frame clones and omits some. This repertoire includes under 35,000 clones. Study-wide findings and caveats: It is unknown whether associations predate infection; no effector/memory or HPV-specific sorting. Richness differences could reflect unmeasured T-cell content per sample.

For this clone: Antigen: not known. With the read ending 3 residues before the CDR3 end, the germline J gene is used to fill in that end.

J is TRBJ1-4 and V is TRBV18; 10 bases fit TRBD1. Source material: blood buffy coat. The TCR comes from a woman between 18 and 69 years old with a cervical HPV16 infection that either progressed to CIN3+ or cleared (not recorded which). CDR3 bases read: TGTGCCAGCTCTCCCCAGACAGGGGGCAGCGAAAAA. Its protein is CASSPQTGGSEK. Given in full, the CDR3 is CASSPQTGGSEKLFF.